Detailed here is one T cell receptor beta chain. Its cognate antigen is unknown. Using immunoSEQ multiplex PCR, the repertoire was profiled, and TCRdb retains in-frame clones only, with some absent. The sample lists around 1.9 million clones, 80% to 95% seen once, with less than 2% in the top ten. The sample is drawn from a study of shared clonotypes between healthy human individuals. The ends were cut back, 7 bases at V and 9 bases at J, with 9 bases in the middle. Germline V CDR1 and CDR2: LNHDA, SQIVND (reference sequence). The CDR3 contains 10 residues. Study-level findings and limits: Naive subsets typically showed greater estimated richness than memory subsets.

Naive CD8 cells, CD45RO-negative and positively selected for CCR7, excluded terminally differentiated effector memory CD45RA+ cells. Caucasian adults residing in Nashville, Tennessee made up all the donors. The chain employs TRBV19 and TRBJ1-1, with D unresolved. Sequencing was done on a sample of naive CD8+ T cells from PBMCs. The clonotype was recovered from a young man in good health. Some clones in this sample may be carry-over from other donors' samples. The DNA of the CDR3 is TGTGCCAGTATTGGTCAGCAAGCTTTCTTT. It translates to CASIGQQAFF.